This T cell receptor (beta chain) is from a study of blood T cell repertoires in COVID-19. Study-level background: Collection of acute and convalescent COVID-19 samples took place in the United States, Italy and Spain. The analysed material was cDNA or gDNA that came from T cells, B-cell-depleted T cells, or PBMCs.

This clone was detected a few times. In the original analysis: It was from reference gene primer amplification that nucleated cell counts were estimated. Clones were read by immunoSEQ multiplex PCR, and TCRdb kept only the in-frame ones, dropping some. D and trimming were read from the DNA, whereas the V and J calls and clone size are those reported in that table. Here the sample spans around 120,000 clones, around 87% being singletons. Germline CDR1 reads GTSNPN; CDR2 reads SVGIG (reference sequence). Trimming stripped 4 bases from V and 8 bases from J, with 17 bases between. The CDR3 consists of 13 residues.

This clonotype was obtained from a woman in her sixties or seventies with acute or convalescent COVID-19. Specimen: peripheral blood. V gene TRBV30 combines with J gene TRBJ1-2, with TRBD1 as a possible D gene (6 bases). CDR3 coding DNA: TGTGCCTGGATCCCATCGGGGGGCGAAGGCTACACCTTC. This codes for CAWIPSGGEGYTF.